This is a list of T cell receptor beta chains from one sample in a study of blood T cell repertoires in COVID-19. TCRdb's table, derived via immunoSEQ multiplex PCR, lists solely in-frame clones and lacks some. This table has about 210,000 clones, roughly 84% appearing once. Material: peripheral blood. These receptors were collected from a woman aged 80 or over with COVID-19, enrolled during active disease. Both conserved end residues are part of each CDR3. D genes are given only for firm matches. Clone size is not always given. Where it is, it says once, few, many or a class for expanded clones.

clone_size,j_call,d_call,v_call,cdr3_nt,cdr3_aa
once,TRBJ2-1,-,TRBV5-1,TGCGCCAGCAGTAACCCTCTGGGCGATGAGCAGTTCTTC,CASSNPLGDEQFF
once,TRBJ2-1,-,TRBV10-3,TGTGCCATCAGTGAGTTAGGGGGTACAAAAGGAAATGAGCAGTTCTTC,CAISELGGTKGNEQFF
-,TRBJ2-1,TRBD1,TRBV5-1,TGCGCCAGCAGCCCCGGACAGGGGGGATACAATGAGCAGTTCTTC,CASSPGQGGYNEQFF
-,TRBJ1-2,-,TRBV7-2,TGTGCCAGCAGCTTAGACGGGGGGCTGTATGGCTACACCTTC,CASSLDGGLYGYTF
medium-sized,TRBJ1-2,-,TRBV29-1,TGCAGCGTTGAAGGGGATGGAGGGAGCTATGGCTACACCTTC,CSVEGDGGSYGYTF
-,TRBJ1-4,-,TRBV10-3,TGTGCCATCAGTGGGGGGGGGCAGCGAGAGGAAAAACTGTTTTTT,CAISGGGQREEKLFF
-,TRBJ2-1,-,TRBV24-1,TGTGCCACCAGTGACCGAGGGGGGGCCAATGAGCAGTTCTTC,CATSDRGGANEQFF
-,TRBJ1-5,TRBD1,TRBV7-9,TGTGCCAGCAGCGCGGGACAGGGGGCGAGCAATCAGCCCCAGCATTTT,CASSAGQGASNQPQHF
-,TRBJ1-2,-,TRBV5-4,TGTGCCAGCAGCTCGTATGAACAGGGCTATGGCTACACCTTC,CASSSYEQGYGYTF
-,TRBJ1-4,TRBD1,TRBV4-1,TGCGCCAGCAGCCGATTAGGACAGGGTTCTAATGAAAAACTGTTTTTT,CASSRLGQGSNEKLFF
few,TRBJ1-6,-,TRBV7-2,TGTGCCAGCAGCTTAGCGTCCGCGCTTAATTCACCCCTCCACTTT,CASSLASALNSPLHF
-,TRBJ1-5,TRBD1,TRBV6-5,TGTGCCAGCAGTCCGGACAGGGTTAGCAATCAGCCCCAGCATTTT,CASSPDRVSNQPQHF
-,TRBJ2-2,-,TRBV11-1,TGTGCCAGCAGCTCGAGCGACAGGACGGTGTTTTTT,CASSSSDRTVFF
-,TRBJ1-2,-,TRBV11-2,TGTGCCAGCAGTTTTTCAGCTAACTATGGCTACACCTTC,CASSFSANYGYTF
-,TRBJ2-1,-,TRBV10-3,TGTGCCATCAGTGATCAGACTGGTGACAATGAGCAGTTCTTC,CAISDQTGDNEQFF
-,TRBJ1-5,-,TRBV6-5,TGTGCCAGCAGCTTGCGAGGGAGCCTCAATCAGCCCCAGCATTTT,CASSLRGSLNQPQHF
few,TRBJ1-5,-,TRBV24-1,TGTGCCACCAGTGACCCACCTCAGTATAGCAATCAGCCCCAGCATTTT,CATSDPPQYSNQPQHF